This T cell receptor (beta chain) was sequenced during a study of identical twins. Study-wide results and limits: The study based its conclusions on cross-sectional statistical analysis and did not follow the same donors. Whereas memory repertoires showed no such difference, abundant cord blood beta clonotypes carried fewer insertions.

The authors used template switching to add a universal primer site and gave cDNA unique molecular identifiers. Via MiXCR, TCRdb re-called the 5' RACE reads, giving one row per CDR3 protein. The sample shows 130,000 to 150,000 distinct CDR3 sequences, 3.5% of them seen only once. This clonotype showed up just a few times. The antigen remains unidentified. CDR1 SGHRS and CDR2 YFSETQ come from the germline V gene. V shed 5 bases, J shed 7 bases, and the junction held 7 bases outside the gene matches. There are 14 residues in the CDR3. This TCR came from a man aged 18 to 35 in good health. What was sequenced was memory T cells sorted from blood. The V call is TRBV5-1, the J call TRBJ2-3; 10 bases align to TRBD2. Here the CDR3 reads CASSRASGSYTQYF. The CDR3 DNA sequence: TGCGCCAGCAGTCGGGCTAGCGGGAGTTATACGCAGTATTTT.